The 17 T cell receptor beta chains presented below share a single source sample, sequenced in a study of blood T cell repertoires in COVID-19. Sequenced by immunoSEQ multiplex PCR; TCRdb stores in-frame clones only, minus some. The sample includes approximately 450,000 clones, roughly 85% seen only once; the top ten take roughly 1.9%. The specimen was PBMCs or T cells enriched from blood (not recorded which). These receptors were obtained from a woman aged 18-29 years with acute COVID-19.

The CDR3 spells CASSQATSGGTYSYEQYF. The DNA of the CDR3 is TGCGCCAGCAGCCAAGCAACTAGCGGGGGGACCTACTCCTACGAGCAGTACTTC. The V call is TRBV4-1, the J call TRBJ2-7; the match to TRBD2 covers 12 bases. This CDR3 has 18 residues. V gave up 1 base and J gave up 0 bases; unmatched junction bases: 7. The V gene's germline CDR1 is MGHRA and CDR2 YSYEKL.

The chain joins TRBV19 to TRBJ1-2; D unclear. The CDR3 covers 14 residues. Germline CDR1 and CDR2: LNHDA and SQIVND (reference sequence). Trimming pared 10 bases from V and 2 bases from J, leaving 17 bases between. The CDR3 DNA reads TGTGCCACCGAGACCAGAGGTCCCAACTATGGCTACACCTTC. Its protein is CATETRGPNYGYTF.

This clone was seen only once. J is TRBJ2-1 and V is TRBV2; 7 nucleotides agree with TRBD1. The CDR3 is made up of 15 amino acids. V lost 7 bases to trimming and J lost 3 bases; unmatched junction nucleotides: 9. CDR1 is SNHLY and CDR2 is FYNNEI in the germline V gene. CDR3 region: CASIRDSAVYNEQFF. The DNA for the CDR3 is TGTGCCAGCATTAGGGACAGTGCGGTCTACAATGAGCAGTTCTTC.

The chain uses TRBV5-6 and TRBJ2-2; 8 bases match TRBD1. The CDR3 is 16 amino acids. Germline values: CDR1 SGHDT, CDR2 YYEEEE. J was trimmed by 3 bases and V by 4 bases; bases with no gene match: 8. The CDR3 loop reads CASSTDRGWDTGELFF. CDR3 sequence (DNA): TGTGCCAGCAGCACTGACAGGGGTTGGGACACCGGGGAGCTGTTTTTT.

The V gene is TRBV29-1, the J gene TRBJ2-7; 8 nucleotides match TRBD1. Germline V gives CDR1 SQVTM, CDR2 ANQGSEA. The junction had 6 bases not matched to a gene; V was cut back by 6 bases and J by 2 bases. This CDR3 comprises 13 residues. CDR3: CSVLGGQAYEQYF. The CDR3 bases are TGCAGCGTCCTTGGGGGACAGGCCTACGAGCAGTACTTC.

This sequence joins TRBV18 and TRBJ1-4, with D unresolved. The CDR3 consists of 13 residues. Germline V gene sequence: CDR1 KGHSH, CDR2 LQKENI. Trimming removed 3 bases at V and 8 bases at J, with 10 bases between. Here the CDR3 reads CASSPYMLEKLFF. Written as DNA, the CDR3 is TGTGCCAGCTCACCTTATATGTTGGAAAAACTGTTTTTT.

The rearrangement links TRBV27 to TRBJ1-2, with 7 positions matching TRBD1. The J segment lost 4 bases and the V segment lost 5 bases, leaving 4 bases of the junction unmatched. This CDR3 has 13 residues. CDR1 is MNHEY, CDR2 SMNVEV, per germline (reference sequence). The CDR3 nucleotides read TGTGCCAGCAGTCCGGGACAGCGCTATGGCTACACCTTC. Protein product: CASSPGQRYGYTF.

This chain links TRBV28 with TRBJ2-1; 12 positions match TRBD2. The CDR3 is 15 amino acids. Trimming at V came to 3 bases and at J to 8 bases, leaving 5 bases not matched to a gene. Germline CDR1 is MDHEN and CDR2 is SYDVKM. The chain's CDR3 is CASSFPTSGSHEQFF. In DNA, the CDR3 is TGTGCCAGCAGTTTTCCGACTAGCGGGAGCCATGAGCAGTTCTTC.

V gene TRBV29-1 combines with J gene TRBJ2-5; 12 bases are a match to TRBD1. Unmatched junction bases numbered 8, after V lost 6 bases and J lost 6 bases. Germline lookup yields CDR1 SQVTM and CDR2 ANQGSEA. CDR3 length equals 14 residues. The CDR3 spells CSVPGQGAEKTQYF. The CDR3 DNA is TGCAGCGTCCCGGGACAGGGGGCGGAAAAGACCCAGTACTTC. The variable domain in full, with the rest retrieved from reference TRBV29-1 and TRBJ2-5, is SAVISQKPSRDICQRGTSLTIQCQVDSQVTMMFWYRQQPGQSLTLIATANQGSEATYESGFVIDKFPISRPNLTFSTLTVSNMSPEDSSIYLCSVPGQGAEKTQYFGPGTRLLVL.

The chain links TRBV5-4 to TRBJ2-1; TRBD2 aligns across 10 bases. The CDR3 length is 17 residues. Germline V gene sequence: CDR1 SGHNT, CDR2 YYREEE (reference sequence). The V gene end was trimmed by 0 bases and the J gene end by 2 bases; junction bases not matched to a gene: 5. CDR3 in amino acids: CASSLGIAGGAYNEQFF. CDR3 nucleotides: TGTGCCAGCAGCTTGGGGATAGCGGGAGGTGCCTACAATGAGCAGTTCTTC.

The chain recombines TRBV27 with TRBJ1-1; a possible D gene is TRBD1 (5 bases). Germline V gives CDR1 MNHEY, CDR2 SMNVEV (reference sequence). V gave up 6 bases and J gave up 7 bases, with 9 bases separating them. The CDR3 spans 11 residues. The CDR3 reads CASSKGDEAFF. CDR3 bases: TGTGCCAGCAGCAAAGGGGATGAAGCTTTCTTT.

The chain has TRBV6-1 and TRBJ1-1; a weak D match, TRBD1 (5 bases). V lost 4 bases to trimming and J lost 1 base, with 16 bases between them. The CDR3 has 16 amino acids. Germline V gene data show CDR1 as MNHNS and CDR2 as SASEGT. For the CDR3, the DNA is TGTGCCAGCAGTGGCCTTTTAAGGGGTTCGAACACTGAAGCTTTCTTT. Protein sequence: CASSGLLRGSNTEAFF.

V is TRBV19 and J is TRBJ1-1, with 8 bases that match TRBD1. Trimming took 3 bases from V and 4 from J; bases not matched to a gene: 4. The CDR3 is 14 amino acids. Germline V gives CDR1 LNHDA, CDR2 SQIVND (reference sequence). CDR3 loop: CASSIDRGGTEAFF. As DNA, the CDR3 is TGTGCCAGTAGTATCGACAGGGGTGGCACTGAAGCTTTCTTT. The full variable domain, completed using reference TRBV19 and TRBJ1-1, is DGGITQSPKYLFRKEGQNVTLSCEQNLNHDAMYWYRQDPGQGLRLIYYSQIVNDFQKGDIAEGYSVSREKKESFPLTVTSAQKNPTAFYLCASSIDRGGTEAFFGQGTRLTVV.

V and J are TRBV12-3 or TRBV12-4 and TRBJ2-7; TRBD1 is a possible D gene (5 bases). Trimming stripped 2 bases from V and 7 bases from J, with 9 bases between. The CDR3 spans 12 residues. CDR3 in DNA: TGTGCCAGCAGTTTACCAGGGTGGGAGCAGTACTTC. This gives the protein CASSLPGWEQYF.

The rearrangement uses TRBV19 and TRBJ2-3; 11 bases map to TRBD2. The CDR3 extends over 18 amino acids. CDR1 is LNHDA and CDR2 is SQIVND in the germline V gene (reference sequence). V gave up 5 bases and J gave up 0 bases; unmatched junction bases: 10. The CDR3 loop is CASSVLAGGVSSTDTQYF. CDR3 bases: TGTGCCAGTAGTGTTCTAGCGGGAGGTGTGAGTAGCACAGATACGCAGTATTTT.

V gene TRBV4-1 combines with J gene TRBJ1-6; D gene ambiguous. CDR1 MGHRA and CDR2 YSYEKL come from the germline V gene. The CDR3 is 14 amino acids. V was cut by 3 bases and J by 11 bases, with 14 bases left in between. In DNA, the CDR3 is TGCGCCAGCAGCCAGCGGCAAATAAGGACACCCCTCCACTTT. It is translated as CASSQRQIRTPLHF.

The chain couples TRBV6-5 to TRBJ2-3; TRBD2 matches at 14 bases. Germline-derived CDR1 and CDR2 are MNHEY and SVGAGI. The junction had 6 bases not matched to a gene; V was cut back by 8 bases and J by 5 bases. The CDR3 is 15 amino acids. The DNA of the CDR3 is TGTGCCAGCCAGGGACTAGCGGGAGAGGAAGATACGCAGTATTTT. The encoded protein is CASQGLAGEEDTQYF.